These T cell receptor beta chains were read from a single sample in a study of T cell responses to AZD1222 COVID-19 vaccine. Generated by immunoSEQ multiplex PCR, the TCRdb table keeps only in-frame clones and is missing some. The sample holds tens of thousands of clones, approximately 89% seen once. Sequences were derived from peripheral blood, sampled on day 0 of MenACWY control vaccination. Source of these receptors: an adult in good health. Both conserved end residues are part of each CDR3. Fields, in order: J gene, clone size, V gene, D gene, CDR3 protein, CDR3 DNA. The D gene is left open where the match is weak. Clone sizes are given selectively: once, few, many, or a class where the clone is expanded.

>TRBJ1-1|-|TRBV7-8|-
CASSLVWGGGTEAFF
TGTGCCAGCAGCTTAGTTTGGGGGGGAGGGACTGAAGCTTTCTTT
>TRBJ1-4|-|TRBV5-1|TRBD1
CASSSTGTAINEKLFF
TGCGCCAGCAGCTCCACGGGGACAGCGATAAATGAAAAACTGTTTTTT
>TRBJ2-3|-|TRBV6-4|TRBD2
CASSPIGGDSTDTQYF
TGTGCCAGCAGCCCAATTGGGGGGGATAGCACAGATACGCAGTATTTT
>TRBJ2-2|-|TRBV7-6|TRBD2
CASSRALAGGINTGELFF
TGTGCCAGCAGCCGAGCACTAGCGGGGGGAATTAACACCGGGGAGCTGTTTTTT
>TRBJ2-5|-|TRBV5-1|-
CASGAGQETQYF
TGCGCCAGCGGCGCGGGCCAAGAGACCCAGTACTTC
>TRBJ2-5|-|TRBV13|-
CASSLGAGQETQYF
TGTGCCAGCAGCTTAGGAGCGGGCCAAGAGACCCAGTACTTC
>TRBJ1-1|-|TRBV2|-
CASTDGASVNTEAFF
TGTGCCAGCACCGATGGGGCCTCGGTGAACACTGAAGCTTTCTTT
>TRBJ1-1|-|TRBV6-1|-
CASSEMGVEAFF
TGTGCCAGCAGTGAAATGGGGGTTGAAGCTTTCTTT
>TRBJ1-3|-|TRBV6-5|TRBD1
CASSYSRDRRNTIYF
TGTGCCAGCAGTTACTCCCGGGACAGAAGGAACACCATATATTTT
>TRBJ1-2|-|TRBV6-1|-
CASSERTANYGYTF
TGTGCCAGCAGTGAAAGAACTGCTAACTATGGCTACACCTTC
>TRBJ1-2|-|TRBV3-1/TRBV3-2|-
CASSQIRGTSNYGYTF
TGTGCCAGCAGTCAGATAAGGGGGACTAGTAACTATGGCTACACCTTC
>TRBJ2-1|-|TRBV11-3|-
CASSLDRRADEQFF
TGTGCCAGCAGCTTAGATCGCCGGGCCGATGAGCAGTTCTTC
>TRBJ2-2|once|TRBV6-5|-
CATSSTTGELFF
TGTGCCACTTCCTCCACCACCGGGGAGCTGTTTTTT
>TRBJ2-2|once|TRBV6-6|-
CASSQRAGTSTGELFF
TGTGCCAGCAGTCAGCGAGCAGGGACATCCACCGGGGAGCTGTTTTTT
>TRBJ2-3|-|TRBV24-1|-
CATSDPTGVTQYF
TGTGCCACCAGTGATCCCACGGGGGTTACGCAGTATTTT
>TRBJ2-1|-|TRBV5-1|TRBD1
CASSSNTGTGGNEQFF
TGCGCCAGCAGCAGCAACACCGGGACAGGGGGCAATGAGCAGTTCTTC
>TRBJ1-4|-|TRBV7-2|-
CASSPALGSSEKLFF
TGTGCCAGCAGCCCCGCCCTAGGGAGTAGTGAAAAACTGTTTTTT
>TRBJ1-4|-|TRBV19|-
CASSIALTGEKLFF
TGTGCCAGTAGTATAGCCCTTACCGGTGAAAAACTGTTTTTT
>TRBJ1-5|-|TRBV5-8|TRBD1
CASSPGQDHQPQHF
TGTGCCAGCAGCCCGGGACAGGACCATCAGCCCCAGCATTTT
>TRBJ1-4|-|TRBV9|-
CASSGRGLTNEKLFF
TGTGCCAGCAGCGGAAGGGGGTTAACTAATGAAAAACTGTTTTTT
>TRBJ1-6|-|TRBV6-5|TRBD1
CASRIRTGSHSPLHF
TGTGCCAGCAGAATAAGGACAGGGAGTCACTCACCCCTCCACTTT
>TRBJ1-5|-|TRBV7-9|-
CASSTGDQPQHF
TGTGCCAGCAGCACCGGGGATCAGCCCCAGCATTTT
>TRBJ1-1|-|TRBV7-2|-
CASSLIGLLNTEAFF
TGTGCCAGCAGCTTAATCGGTCTCCTGAACACTGAAGCTTTCTTT
>TRBJ1-1|once|TRBV6-5|-
CASSYSNRPNTEAFF
TGTGCCAGCAGTTACTCGAATCGACCGAACACTGAAGCTTTCTTT
>TRBJ2-3|-|TRBV6-1|TRBD2
CASSVGTSGSIIDTQYF
TGTGCCAGCAGTGTGGGGACTAGCGGTTCAATTATAGATACGCAGTATTTT
>TRBJ2-3|few|TRBV7-8|TRBD2
CASSLALLLAGGDTQYF
TGTGCCAGCAGCTTAGCTCTCCTCCTAGCGGGAGGAGATACGCAGTATTTT
>TRBJ1-1|-|TRBV6-1|-
CASSEQGLNTEAFF
TGTGCCAGCAGTGAACAGGGCCTGAACACTGAAGCTTTCTTT
>TRBJ2-2|-|TRBV7-2|-
CAAKRAPNTGELFF
TGTGCCGCGAAGAGGGCTCCCAACACCGGGGAGCTGTTTTTT
>TRBJ2-5|-|TRBV6-1|-
CASSEAAPPIGLRETQYF
TGTGCCAGCAGTGAGGCGGCACCCCCTATCGGGTTAAGGGAGACCCAGTACTTC
>TRBJ1-4|-|TRBV5-1|TRBD1
CASSLTTTGTGAEKLFF
TGCGCCAGCAGCTTGACGACCACCGGGACAGGGGCTGAAAAACTGTTTTTT
>TRBJ1-1|-|TRBV24-1|TRBD1
CATSDTGTGGTEAFF
TGTGCCACCAGTGATACCGGGACAGGGGGTACTGAAGCTTTCTTT
>TRBJ1-5|-|TRBV19|TRBD1
CASSFLNQGASNQPQHF
TGTGCCAGTAGTTTCTTAAATCAGGGGGCGAGCAATCAGCCCCAGCATTTT
>TRBJ1-4|-|TRBV9|TRBD1
CASSAQGAPNEKLFF
TGTGCCAGCAGCGCGCAGGGGGCACCTAATGAAAAACTGTTTTTT
>TRBJ2-7|-|TRBV7-8|-
CASSLIGTGSLPYEQYF
TGTGCCAGCAGCTTAATCGGAACAGGGTCCCTACCCTACGAGCAGTACTTC
>TRBJ1-1|-|TRBV5-1|TRBD1
CASSTGQGGAEAFF
TGCGCCAGCAGCACCGGACAGGGCGGAGCAGAAGCTTTCTTT
>TRBJ2-7|-|TRBV28|-
CASLDRYSYEQYF
TGTGCCAGCCTCGACAGGTACTCCTACGAGCAGTACTTC
>TRBJ2-3|-|TRBV10-3|-
CAISVAGTDTQYF
TGTGCCATCAGTGTGGCAGGCACAGATACGCAGTATTTT
>TRBJ2-1|-|TRBV19|TRBD1
CASSDRGLHNEQFF
TGTGCCAGTAGTGACAGGGGGCTTCACAATGAGCAGTTCTTC
>TRBJ2-7|-|TRBV2|-
CASSKDSFSYEQYF
TGTGCCAGCAGTAAAGACAGTTTTTCCTACGAGCAGTACTTC
>TRBJ1-3|-|TRBV5-1|TRBD1
CASSPGTADGNTIYF
TGCGCCAGCAGCCCCGGGACAGCGGATGGAAACACCATATATTTT
>TRBJ1-1|-|TRBV28|-
CASSIATDQYTEAFF
TGTGCCAGCAGTATAGCGACGGACCAATACACTGAAGCTTTCTTT
>TRBJ2-5|-|TRBV3-1/TRBV3-2|TRBD2
CASSQDLSRGVVKTQYF
TGTGCCAGCAGCCAAGATCTTTCGCGGGGGGTGGTAAAGACCCAGTACTTC
>TRBJ2-1|-|TRBV10-2|TRBD1
CASTDRGSYNEQFF
TGCGCCAGCACCGACAGGGGGTCCTACAATGAGCAGTTCTTC